This T cell receptor beta chain was sequenced in a study of beta chain features in type 1 diabetes. Study-wide background: Patients looked much like healthy donors when it came to age, gender and cell yields. Sorted cells, 90 million to 120 million in number, were examined across all samples.

Donors contributed one heparinised blood draw apiece, averaging about 116 mL. Naive, central memory, regulatory and stem cell-like memory cells within the CD4+ compartment were sorted using CD45RO/CCR7/CD25/CD127/CD95/CD27. This clone came up a few times. Expressed TCRB transcripts got sequenced, as all isolated RNA was reverse transcribed. Clones were sequenced by immunoSEQ multiplex PCR, and TCRdb holds only the in-frame ones, with some missing. This sample has a few hundred thousand clones, with around 20% found just once. The receptor was isolated from a woman aged 18-29 years in good health. Input material: naive CD4+ T cells from blood.

In DNA form, the CDR3 reads TGTGCCATCAGGGGGACTGTAATGAACACTGAAGCTTTCTTT. As protein: CAIRGTVMNTEAFF. This chain joins TRBV10-3 and TRBJ1-1, with D maybe TRBD1 (5 bases). Germline V gene lookup returns CDR1 ENHRY and CDR2 SYGVKD. There are 14 residues in the CDR3. V was shortened by 6 bases and J by 0 bases, with 11 bases between the two germline ends.